This is a list of T cell receptor beta chains from one sample in a study of blood T cell repertoires in COVID-19. The repertoire was sequenced with immunoSEQ multiplex PCR; TCRdb's copy has only in-frame clones and lacks some. The table shows roughly 50,000 clones, with under 90% occurring only once. The sequencing input was peripheral blood. The receptors were gathered from a woman in her sixties with acute or convalescent COVID-19. Each CDR3 is given with its conserved first and last residue. The D gene is left open where the match is weak. Clone size is stated in some rows and not others, as once, few, many or a class when expanded.

>TRBD2|TRBJ2-2|TRBV7-2|-|17
CASSLVRLAGGTGELFF
TGTGCCAGCAGCTTAGTCCGGCTAGCGGGAGGAACCGGGGAGCTGTTTTTT
>TRBD2|TRBJ2-5|TRBV11-3|-|14
CASSFGGYQETQYF
TGTGCCAGCAGCTTCGGGGGGTACCAAGAGACCCAGTACTTC
>-|TRBJ1-1|TRBV4-1|-|12
CASSATGTEAFF
TGCGCCAGCAGCGCGACAGGTACTGAAGCTTTCTTT
>-|TRBJ2-5|TRBV19|-|16
CASSRTNMAGQETQYF
TGTGCCAGTAGTAGGACGAATATGGCGGGACAAGAGACCCAGTACTTC
>-|TRBJ2-1|TRBV5-1|-|14
CASSSFAAGNEQFF
TGCGCCAGCAGCTCGTTCGCGGCGGGGAATGAGCAGTTCTTC
>-|TRBJ1-2|TRBV19|once|15
CASSKSVTDLISSTF
TGTGCCAGTAGCAAATCCGTAACAGATCTCATTTCGTCCACCTTC
>TRBD2|TRBJ2-3|TRBV7-2|-|18
CASSLDGGRAGWSDTQYF
TGTGCCAGCAGCTTAGATGGCGGGAGGGCCGGTTGGTCAGATACGCAGTATTTT
>TRBD1|TRBJ2-5|TRBV3-1/TRBV3-2|-|15
CASSQAGTGAHSQYF
TGTGCCAGCAGCCAAGCCGGGACAGGGGCTCATAGCCAGTACTTC
>TRBD1|TRBJ1-3|TRBV6-5|-|14
CASSWGQTGNTIYF
TGTGCCAGCAGCTGGGGACAGACTGGAAACACCATATATTTT
>TRBD1|TRBJ1-5|TRBV7-9|few|17
CASSSYGQGFINQPQHF
TGTGCCAGCAGCTCCTATGGACAGGGATTTATCAATCAGCCCCAGCATTTT
>TRBD2|TRBJ2-5|TRBV18|-|14
CASSLRREAETQYF
TGTGCCAGCTCACTAAGACGGGAGGCGGAGACCCAGTACTTC
>-|TRBJ2-7|TRBV7-3|-|12
CASSTNGYEQYF
TGTGCCAGCAGCACTAACGGGTACGAGCAGTACTTC
>TRBD1|TRBJ1-6|TRBV5-1|-|16
CASSLNQDRGVQHLHF
TGCGCCAGCAGCTTAAACCAGGACAGGGGAGTTCAACACCTCCACTTT
>TRBD2|TRBJ2-1|TRBV14|-|18
CASSQEQSSGLFYNEQFF
TGTGCCAGCAGCCAAGAGCAGTCTAGCGGCTTATTCTACAATGAGCAGTTCTTC
>TRBD2|TRBJ2-1|TRBV2|-|13
CASSSPGTSGQFF
TGTGCCAGTAGTAGTCCCGGGACTAGCGGGCAGTTCTTC
>-|TRBJ2-2|TRBV3-1/TRBV3-2|-|15
CASSHLVRGTGELFF
TGTGCCAGCAGCCACTTAGTCAGGGGCACCGGGGAGCTGTTTTTT
>TRBD2|TRBJ2-2|TRBV19|-|16
CASSTLSGIGTGELFF
TGTGCCAGTAGTACCCTTAGCGGGATCGGCACCGGGGAGCTGTTTTTT
>-|TRBJ2-5|TRBV2|-|12
CASSGASWTQYF
TGTGCCAGCAGTGGGGCATCTTGGACCCAGTACTTC
>TRBD2|TRBJ2-7|TRBV4-1|-|14
CASSGAGGAYEQYF
TGCGCCAGCAGCGGAGCGGGGGGGGCCTACGAGCAGTACTTC
>-|TRBJ2-2|TRBV11-2|-|15
CASSLTKANTGELFF
TGTGCCAGCAGCTTGACTAAAGCGAACACCGGGGAGCTGTTTTTT
>TRBD1|TRBJ2-7|TRBV5-5|-|11
CASSPGQGKYF
TGTGCCAGCAGCCCAGGACAGGGGAAGTACTTC
>-|TRBJ2-4|TRBV6-5|-|15
CASSPGLRPKNIQYF
TGTGCCAGCAGTCCCGGCCTGAGGCCCAAAAACATTCAGTACTTC
>-|TRBJ1-3|TRBV7-2|-|14
CASSLRGTGNTIYF
TGTGCCAGCAGCTTACGGGGGACTGGAAACACCATATATTTT
>TRBD2|TRBJ2-1|TRBV6-5|-|15
CASRVIAGGYNEQFF
TGTGCCAGCAGAGTTATAGCGGGGGGCTACAATGAGCAGTTCTTC
>-|TRBJ2-3|TRBV9|-|14
CASSPGNGADTQYF
TGTGCCAGCAGCCCGGGAAATGGTGCAGATACGCAGTATTTT
>TRBD1|TRBJ2-5|TRBV7-2|-|15
CASSADRGRQETQYF
TGTGCCAGCAGCGCAGACAGGGGGCGACAAGAGACCCAGTACTTC
>TRBD2|TRBJ2-7|TRBV5-4|-|12
CASSWGGTEQYF
TGTGCCAGCAGCTGGGGGGGTACCGAGCAGTACTTC